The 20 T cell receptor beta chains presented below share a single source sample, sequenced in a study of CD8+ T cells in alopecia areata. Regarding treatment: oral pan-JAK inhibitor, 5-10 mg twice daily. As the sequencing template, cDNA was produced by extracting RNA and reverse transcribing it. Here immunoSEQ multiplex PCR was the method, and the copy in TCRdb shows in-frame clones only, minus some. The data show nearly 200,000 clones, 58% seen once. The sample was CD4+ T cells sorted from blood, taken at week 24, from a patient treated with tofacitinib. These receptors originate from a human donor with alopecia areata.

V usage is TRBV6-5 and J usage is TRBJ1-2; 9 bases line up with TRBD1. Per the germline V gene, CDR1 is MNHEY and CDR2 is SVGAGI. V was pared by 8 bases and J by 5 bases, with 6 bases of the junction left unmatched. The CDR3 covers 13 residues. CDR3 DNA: TGTGCCAGCCACTCCGACAGGGGGTATGGCTACACCTTC. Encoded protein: CASHSDRGYGYTF.

CDR3 nucleotide sequence: TGTGCCTGGGGACGACACCAGAACACTGAAGCTTTCTTT. Residues: CAWGRHQNTEAFF. The V call is TRBV30, the J call TRBJ1-1; D remains unclear. This CDR3 is 13 amino acids long. Germline CDR1 reads GTSNPN; CDR2 reads SVGIG (reference sequence). V was cut by 5 bases and J by 1 base, with 11 bases left in between.

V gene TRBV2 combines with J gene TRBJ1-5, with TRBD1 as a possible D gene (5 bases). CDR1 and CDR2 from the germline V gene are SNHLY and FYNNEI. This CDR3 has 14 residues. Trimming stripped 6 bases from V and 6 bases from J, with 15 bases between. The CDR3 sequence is CASSAGTTGQPQHF. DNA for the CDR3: TGTGCCAGCAGCGCAGGGACGACTGGTCAGCCCCAGCATTTT.

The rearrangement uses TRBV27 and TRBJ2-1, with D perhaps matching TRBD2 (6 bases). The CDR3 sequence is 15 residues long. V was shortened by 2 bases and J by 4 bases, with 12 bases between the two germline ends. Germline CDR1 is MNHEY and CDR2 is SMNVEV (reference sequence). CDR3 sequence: CASSLRGVQYNEQFF. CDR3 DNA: TGTGCCAGCAGTTTACGCGGGGTCCAGTACAATGAGCAGTTCTTC.

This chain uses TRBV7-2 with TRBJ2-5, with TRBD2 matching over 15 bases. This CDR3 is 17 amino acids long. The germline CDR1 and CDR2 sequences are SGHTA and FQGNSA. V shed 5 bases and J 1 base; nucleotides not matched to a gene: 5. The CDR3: CASSPGTSGGTQETQYF. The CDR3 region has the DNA TGTGCCAGCAGCCCGGGGACTAGCGGGGGGACCCAAGAGACCCAGTACTTC.

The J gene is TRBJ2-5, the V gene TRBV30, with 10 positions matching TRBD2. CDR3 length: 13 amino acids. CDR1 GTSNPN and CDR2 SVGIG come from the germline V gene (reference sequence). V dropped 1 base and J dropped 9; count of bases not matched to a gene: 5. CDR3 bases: TGTGCCTGGAGTGAGCGGGAGGGCCTCGCCCAGTACTTC. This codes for CAWSEREGLAQYF.

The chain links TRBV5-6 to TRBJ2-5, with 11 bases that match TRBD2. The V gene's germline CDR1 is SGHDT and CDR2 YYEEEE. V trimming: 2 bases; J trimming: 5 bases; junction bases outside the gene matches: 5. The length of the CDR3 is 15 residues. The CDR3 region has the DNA TGTGCCAGCAGCTTACCCTTAGCGGGAGGGGAGACCCAGTACTTC. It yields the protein CASSLPLAGGETQYF.

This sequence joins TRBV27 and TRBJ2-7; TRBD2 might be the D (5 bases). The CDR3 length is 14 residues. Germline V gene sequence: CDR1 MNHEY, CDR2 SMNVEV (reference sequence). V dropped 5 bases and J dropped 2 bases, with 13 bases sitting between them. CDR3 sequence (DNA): TGTGCCAGCAGTGACCGCGGGCCCCCCTACGAGCAGTACTTC. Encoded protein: CASSDRGPPYEQYF.

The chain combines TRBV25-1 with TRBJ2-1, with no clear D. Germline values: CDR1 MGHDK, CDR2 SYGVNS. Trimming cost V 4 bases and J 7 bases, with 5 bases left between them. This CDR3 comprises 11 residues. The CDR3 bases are TGTGCCAGCAGTGTTCTGAATGAGCAGTTCTTC. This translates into CASSVLNEQFF.

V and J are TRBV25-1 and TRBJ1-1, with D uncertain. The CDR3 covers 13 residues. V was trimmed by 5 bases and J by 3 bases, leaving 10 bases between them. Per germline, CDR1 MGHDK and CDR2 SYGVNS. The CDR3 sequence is CASSPALYTEAFF. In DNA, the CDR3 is TGTGCCAGCAGTCCCGCCCTGTACACTGAAGCTTTCTTT.

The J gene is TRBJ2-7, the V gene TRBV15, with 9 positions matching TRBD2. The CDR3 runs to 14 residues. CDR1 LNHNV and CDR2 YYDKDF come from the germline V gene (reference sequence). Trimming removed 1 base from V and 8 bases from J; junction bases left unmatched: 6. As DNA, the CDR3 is TGTGCCACCAGCAGAGGCGCAGCGGGGGGCAAGCAGTACTTC. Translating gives CATSRGAAGGKQYF.

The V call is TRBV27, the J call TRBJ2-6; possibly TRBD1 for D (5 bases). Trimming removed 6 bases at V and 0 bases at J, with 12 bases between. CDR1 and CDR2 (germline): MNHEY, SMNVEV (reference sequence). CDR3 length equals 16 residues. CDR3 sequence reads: CASSATGRSGANVLTF. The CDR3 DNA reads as TGTGCCAGCAGCGCTACAGGCCGCTCTGGGGCCAACGTCCTGACTTTC.

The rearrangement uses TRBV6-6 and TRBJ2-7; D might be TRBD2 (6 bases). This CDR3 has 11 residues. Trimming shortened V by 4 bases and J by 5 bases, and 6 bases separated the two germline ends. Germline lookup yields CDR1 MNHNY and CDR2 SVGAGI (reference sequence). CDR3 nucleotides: TGTGCCAGCAGTTGGGGGGACGAGCAGTACTTC. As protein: CASSWGDEQYF.

For the CDR3, the DNA is TGTGCCAGCAGCTTAGCGTTAGGCAGAAAGAATCAGCCCCAGCATTTT. Translated, it gives CASSLALGRKNQPQHF. This chain joins TRBV7-2 and TRBJ1-5; D unresolved. CDR1 is SGHTA, CDR2 FQGNSA, per germline. Trimming stripped 0 bases from V and 4 bases from J, with 13 bases between. The CDR3 consists of 16 residues.

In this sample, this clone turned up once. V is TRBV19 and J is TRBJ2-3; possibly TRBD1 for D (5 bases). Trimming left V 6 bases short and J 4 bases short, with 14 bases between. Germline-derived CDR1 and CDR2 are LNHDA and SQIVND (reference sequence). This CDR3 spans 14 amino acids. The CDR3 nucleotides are TGTGCCAGTAGACTACAGGCGGCCCCAGATACGCAGTATTTT. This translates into CASRLQAAPDTQYF.

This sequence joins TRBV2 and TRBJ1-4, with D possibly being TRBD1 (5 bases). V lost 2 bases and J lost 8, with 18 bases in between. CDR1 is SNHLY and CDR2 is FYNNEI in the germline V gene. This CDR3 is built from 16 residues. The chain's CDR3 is CASSETAGSGQEKLFF. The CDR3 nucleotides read TGTGCCAGCAGTGAAACGGCGGGGTCGGGGCAGGAAAAACTGTTTTTT.

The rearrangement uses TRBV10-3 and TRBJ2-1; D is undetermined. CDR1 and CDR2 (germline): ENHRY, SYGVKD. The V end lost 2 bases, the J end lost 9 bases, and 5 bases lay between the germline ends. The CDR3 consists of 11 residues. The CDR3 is CAISEKVEQFF. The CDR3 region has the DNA TGTGCCATCAGTGAGAAGGTTGAGCAGTTCTTC.

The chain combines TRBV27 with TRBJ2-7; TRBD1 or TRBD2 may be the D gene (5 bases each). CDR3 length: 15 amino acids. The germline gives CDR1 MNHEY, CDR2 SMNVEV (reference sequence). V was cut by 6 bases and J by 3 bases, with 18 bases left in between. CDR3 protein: CASRGPGMGVYEQYF. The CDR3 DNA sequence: TGTGCCAGCAGAGGGCCGGGTATGGGGGTCTACGAGCAGTACTTC.

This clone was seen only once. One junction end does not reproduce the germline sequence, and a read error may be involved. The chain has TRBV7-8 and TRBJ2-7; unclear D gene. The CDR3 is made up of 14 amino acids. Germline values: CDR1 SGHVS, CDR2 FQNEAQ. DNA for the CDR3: TGTGCCAGCAGCTTAGCGGAGACCTCCGACGAGCAGTACTTC. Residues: CASSLAETSDEQYF.

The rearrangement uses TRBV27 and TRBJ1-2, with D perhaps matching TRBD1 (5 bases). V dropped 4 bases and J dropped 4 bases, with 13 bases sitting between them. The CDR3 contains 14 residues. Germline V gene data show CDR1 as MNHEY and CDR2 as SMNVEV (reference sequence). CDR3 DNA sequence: TGTGCCAGCAGTTACCGCGGGGCCCCCTATGGCTACACCTTC. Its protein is CASSYRGAPYGYTF.